This passage covers 2 T cell receptor beta chains from one sample sequenced in a study of T cell responses to AZD1222 COVID-19 vaccine (dated by TCRdb to about 2021). What this sample's time point label stands for: about 28 days (+/-7) after the second vaccine dose. To prepare the library, the immunoSEQ multiplex PCR assay was applied. This immuneACCESS table, as held by TCRdb, lists in-frame sequences with V and J called but not all clones. Of the missing ones, under half trace to an unresolved V gene in checked studies; the others have no known cause. In this sample the table shows 120,000 or so clones, approximately 90% of which occur a single time. Over 2.5% of the sample lies in the top ten. Sequencing was performed on peripheral blood, taken 28 days after the second AZD1222 dose. Every receptor here comes from an adult who received the AZD1222 COVID-19 vaccine.

The V and J genes are TRBV30 and TRBJ1-2, with D maybe TRBD1 (5 bases). This CDR3 is 13 amino acids long. The germline gives CDR1 GTSNPN, CDR2 SVGIG (reference sequence). Trimming took 2 bases from V and 1 from J, leaving 8 bases between them. The CDR3 is CAWSSQGNYGYTF. CDR3 sequence (DNA): TGTGCCTGGAGTTCTCAGGGTAACTATGGCTACACCTTC.

In this sample, this clone turned up once. The V and J genes are TRBV3-1 (or the pseudogene TRBV3-2) and TRBJ1-1, with 9 bases fitting TRBD1. V dropped 4 bases and J dropped 11; count of bases not matched to a gene: 8. This CDR3 region has 13 residues. Germline V gene data show CDR1 as LGHDT and CDR2 as YNNKEL (reference sequence). This CDR3 reads CASSPGTGSGAFF. Written as DNA, the CDR3 is TGTGCCAGCAGCCCCGGGACAGGGTCTGGGGCTTTCTTT.